This T cell receptor beta chain originates from a study of T cell clones after liver transplantation. V shed 2 bases and J shed 5 bases, with 6 bases lying between them. Looked up from germline, CDR1 is KGHSH and CDR2 is LQKENI. The CDR3 sequence is 13 residues long. TCRdb's copy holds only in-frame clones and misses some; the assay was immunoSEQ multiplex PCR. In the table there are under 130,000 clones, 80% to 90% of which are singletons. The sequence was collected from a human patient who received a liver transplant. Some T cells may be graft donor cells. The chain couples TRBV18 to TRBJ1-4; D unresolved. The sequencing used CD4+ T cells from blood, collected roughly 50 months after liver transplant. The CDR3 loop is CASSPEPNEKLFF. CDR3 coding DNA: TGTGCCAGCTCACCAGAGCCCAATGAAAAACTGTTTTTT.